This TCR beta chain was sequenced in a study of OX40 agonist ivuxolimab in advanced cancers. Study-level information: Anti-PD-1, anti-PD-L1 or anti-CTLA-4 therapy given earlier was allowed, and approximately 43% had some.

Turning to this clone: The antigen is undetermined.

The V end was cut by 5 bases, the J end by 1 base, with 12 bases between. CDR1 is SGHTA, CDR2 FQGNSA, per germline. This CDR3 has 15 amino acids. Study-wide points: CD4+ and CD8+ T cells in blood underwent clonal expansion by week 6 at 0.1 to 3.0 mg/kg.

TCRdb keeps only in-frame clones here, not all; method: immunoSEQ multiplex PCR. The table lists 50,000 to 65,000 clones, about four fifths of them singletons. The sampling schedule covered blood at baseline, cycle 4 day 1, and cycle 7 day 1. This specimen consisted of CD4+ or CD8+ T cells sorted from blood, obtained in a trial of the OX40 agonist ivuxolimab. The V call is TRBV7-2, the J call TRBJ1-3; D unclear. The source of this sequence is an adult with an advanced solid tumor such as melanoma, head and neck, liver or kidney cancer. CDR3 region: CASSPHRASGNTIYF. The DNA for the CDR3 is TGTGCCAGCAGCCCCCACCGGGCATCTGGAAACACCATATATTTT. Variable domain in full (rest from reference TRBV7-2 and TRBJ1-3): GAGVSQSPSNKVTEKGKDVELRCDPISGHTALYWYRQSLGQGLEFLIYFQGNSAPDKSGLPSDRFSAERTGGSVSTLTIQRTQQEDSAVYLCASSPHRASGNTIYFGEGSWLTVV.